What follows describes a single TCR beta chain. The antigen remains unidentified. This specimen belongs to a study of T cell repertoires in cytomegalovirus infection. At the level of the study: CMV infection together with matching HLA type was indicated by public TCR beta signatures. Study observations and caveats: Cumulative public TCR beta family frequency identified CMV carriers with the relevant HLA. Clonotype analysis showed dominance of the ex vivo response by HLA-C-restricted CMV-specific TCR beta clonotypes.

From the reads, TCRdb called clonotypes with MiXCR, one entry per CDR3 protein. The table shows roughly 190,000 distinct CDR3 sequences, with 7.5% to 10% occurring only once. The J segment lost 3 bases and the V segment lost 7 bases, leaving 5 bases of the junction unmatched. CDR1 WSHSY and CDR2 SAAADI come from the germline V gene. CDR3 size: 14 residues. The source of this sequence is a human donor in good health (CMV status not recorded). Some clones in this sample may be carry-over from other donors' samples. Source material: PBMCs. The rearrangement uses TRBV10-2 and TRBJ1-4; 7 bases map to TRBD1. CDR3 bases: TGCGCCAGCAACGACAGGGACCCTAATGAAAAACTGTTTTTT. It encodes CASNDRDPNEKLFF.